This T cell receptor (beta chain) is from a study of beta chain features in type 1 diabetes. From germline, CDR1 is SQVTM and CDR2 ANQGSEA. Trimming cost V 3 bases and J 2 bases, with 7 bases left between them. The CDR3 extends over 12 amino acids. Cells sorted by CD45RO/CCR7/CD25/CD127/CD95/CD27 comprised CD4+ naive, central memory, regulatory and stem cell-like memory cells. Expressed TCRB transcripts were sequenced, since all the RNA that had been isolated was reverse transcribed. Here immunoSEQ multiplex PCR was the method, and the copy in TCRdb shows in-frame clones only, minus some. The sample has some 300,000 clones; under 8.5% are singletons. This clone was seen only a few times. Antigen unknown. Study-wide points: Moderate yet significant TCRB CDR3 shortening was seen in Type 1 diabetes patients in all four CD4+ subsets.

Specimen: central memory CD4+ T cells from blood. The rearrangement joins TRBV29-1 to TRBJ2-5, with D unresolved. This receptor was identified in a woman younger than 35 in good health. The DNA of the CDR3 is TGCAGCGTTGATTGGGGTCAAGAGACCCAGTACTTC. Translated, it gives CSVDWGQETQYF.